The 29 T cell receptor beta chains below all came from one sample that was sequenced in a study of cytomegalovirus exposure and HLA in healthy donors. 13 Jbeta primers and 60 Vbeta primers were used for the PCR. The protocol was immunoSEQ multiplex PCR, while the TCRdb copy is restricted to in-frame clones and leaves out a portion. The table includes roughly 190,000 clones, 55% to 65% detected once. Sample: PBMCs. The receptors come from a man aged 35 to 55 in good health and CMV-seronegative.

This sequence joins TRBV19 and TRBJ1-4; D is ambiguous. The CDR3 totals 13 residues. Germline V lookup: CDR1 LNHDA, CDR2 SQIVND (reference sequence). The germline V and J ends were trimmed by 4 bases and 5 bases, with 8 bases remaining between them. CDR3 amino acids: CASSRVTNEKLFF. CDR3 in DNA: TGTGCCAGTAGTAGAGTTACCAATGAAAAACTGTTTTTT.

The V gene is TRBV7-2, the J gene TRBJ1-1, with unresolved D. Germline V gene lookup returns CDR1 SGHTA and CDR2 FQGNSA. The CDR3 totals 14 residues. The V gene lost 4 bases and the J gene lost 2 bases, with 11 bases spanning the gap. The CDR3 reads CASSYTAGNTEAFF. Written as DNA, the CDR3 is TGTGCCAGCAGCTACACCGCAGGTAACACTGAAGCTTTCTTT.

This chain joins TRBV2 and TRBJ1-3; D is unclear. Trimming cost V 3 bases and J 2 bases, with 11 bases left between them. Germline loops: CDR1 SNHLY, CDR2 FYNNEI. CDR3 length equals 15 residues. In DNA form, the CDR3 reads TGTGCCAGCAGTGAGTACCACGCAGCTGGAAACACCATATATTTT. The encoded protein is CASSEYHAAGNTIYF.

This clone has a handful of counts. This chain connects TRBV5-1 to TRBJ1-4; 8 bases are a match to TRBD1. Germline CDR1 is SGHRS and CDR2 is YFSETQ. The V and J ends lost 4 bases and 2 bases, in that order; junction bases with no gene match: 7. This CDR3 spans 16 amino acids. The CDR3 nucleotides are TGCGCCAGCAGCGTGACTACAGGGGGTACTAATGAAAAACTGTTTTTT. This encodes CASSVTTGGTNEKLFF.

V gene TRBV5-1 combines with J gene TRBJ1-4, with D hard to call. The CDR3 length is 15 residues. V was shortened by 0 bases and J by 6 bases, with 12 bases between the two germline ends. Germline loops: CDR1 SGHRS, CDR2 YFSETQ. CDR3 coding DNA: TGCGCCAGCAGCTTGGCGGGAGGGAATGATGAAAAACTGTTTTTT. Amino acids: CASSLAGGNDEKLFF.

The chain has TRBV5-6 and TRBJ2-3; TRBD1 agrees at 7 bases. The ends lost 2 bases at V and 3 bases at J; junction bases unmatched: 3. The V gene's germline CDR1 is SGHDT and CDR2 YYEEEE. There are 14 residues in the CDR3. CDR3 sequence (DNA): TGTGCCAGCAGCTTTAGACAGGGAACAGATACGCAGTATTTT. Its translation is CASSFRQGTDTQYF.

There are a few counts of this clone. The rearrangement uses TRBV5-1 and TRBJ1-4; a weak D match, TRBD1 (6 bases). There are 15 residues in the CDR3. CDR1 and CDR2 (germline): SGHRS, YFSETQ. Trimming stripped 0 bases from V and 7 bases from J, with 13 bases between. The CDR3 region has the DNA TGCGCCAGCAGCTTGGGCGACAGGTGGGCTGAAAAACTGTTTTTT. Translation gives CASSLGDRWAEKLFF.

The V call is TRBV5-6, the J call TRBJ2-1; D gene ambiguous. The CDR3 sequence is 17 residues long. The germline gives CDR1 SGHDT, CDR2 YYEEEE. The V end lost 1 base, the J end lost 0 bases, and 14 bases lay between the germline ends. The CDR3 DNA reads as TGTGCCAGCAGCTTGCCGGGTGCGAGGAGCTCCTACAATGAGCAGTTCTTC. Amino acid sequence: CASSLPGARSSYNEQFF.

This sequence joins TRBV7-2 and TRBJ2-5, with no clear D. CDR1 SGHTA and CDR2 FQGNSA come from the germline V gene. The CDR3 spans 14 residues. V was trimmed by 0 bases and J by 5 bases, leaving 10 bases between them. CDR3 bases: TGTGCCAGCAGCTTAGCGCGTCCGCCGGAGACCCAGTACTTC. It yields the protein CASSLARPPETQYF.

A few counts support this clone. This sequence joins TRBV5-1 and TRBJ2-1; TRBD2 aligns across 7 bases. V shed 4 bases and J 1 base; nucleotides not matched to a gene: 11. Germline loops: CDR1 SGHRS, CDR2 YFSETQ. This CDR3 region has 17 residues. The CDR3 DNA is TGCGCCAGCAGCCGTTATTCTAGCGGTGCTTCCTACAATGAGCAGTTCTTC. This codes for CASSRYSSGASYNEQFF.

The rearrangement uses TRBV18 and TRBJ2-5; tentatively, D is TRBD2 (6 bases). V lost 4 bases and J 5 bases, leaving 17 bases between the germline ends. This CDR3 comprises 15 residues. The germline gives CDR1 KGHSH, CDR2 LQKENI. The CDR3 protein is CASSLLWRAGETQYF. DNA of the CDR3: TGTGCCAGCTCACTATTATGGAGGGCCGGCGAGACCCAGTACTTC. Filled out from reference TRBV18 and TRBJ2-5, the complete variable domain reads NAGVMQNPRHLVRRRGQEARLRCSPMKGHSHVYWYRQLPEEGLKFMVYLQKENIIDESGMPKERFSAEFPKEGPSILRIQQVVRGDSAAYFCASSLLWRAGETQYFGPGTRLLVL.

The V gene is TRBV5-4, the J gene TRBJ2-7, with unresolved D. CDR3 length: 15 amino acids. CDR1 is SGHNT, CDR2 YYREEE, per germline (reference sequence). V was trimmed by 0 bases and J by 0 bases, leaving 10 bases between them. For the CDR3, the DNA is TGTGCCAGCAGCTTGGTAGAGAGCACCTCCTACGAGCAGTACTTC. This sequence encodes CASSLVESTSYEQYF. Drawing the rest from reference TRBV5-4 and TRBJ2-7, the complete variable domain is ETGVTQSPTHLIKTRGQQVTLRCSSQSGHNTVSWYQQALGQGPQFIFQYYREEENGRGNFPPRFSGLQFPNYSSELNVNALELDDSALYLCASSLVESTSYEQYFGPGTRLTVT.

This chain connects TRBV6-1 to TRBJ2-1; D ambiguous. The CDR3 loop spans 12 amino acids. Deletions cut 7 bases from V and 2 bases from J, with 6 bases between. CDR1 and CDR2 (germline): MNHNS, SASEGT. The CDR3 DNA follows: TGTGCCAGCACCCCTACCTACAATGAGCAGTTCTTC. The encoded protein is CASTPTYNEQFF.

This clone was observed a handful of times. The chain uses TRBV5-1 and TRBJ1-4, with 7 bases that match TRBD1. From germline, CDR1 is SGHRS and CDR2 YFSETQ. V lost 0 bases, J lost 5 bases, and 4 bases stayed unmatched. The CDR3 is 15 amino acids. The CDR3 sequence is CASSLEGARNEKLFF. CDR3 sequence (DNA): TGCGCCAGCAGCTTGGAGGGGGCGCGCAATGAAAAACTGTTTTTT.

The chain has TRBV29-1 and TRBJ2-7; D perhaps matches TRBD2 (5 bases). The CDR3 consists of 12 residues. From germline, CDR1 is SQVTM and CDR2 ANQGSEA. V gave up 5 bases and J gave up 5 bases, with 13 bases separating them. The CDR3 nucleotides read TGCAGCGTTCATAAGGGAGCGGACGAGCAGTACTTC. The encoded protein is CSVHKGADEQYF.

The sample holds a few counts of this clone. The gene calls are TRBV7-9 and TRBJ2-5; D is undetermined. The germline gives CDR1 SEHNR, CDR2 FQNEAQ (reference sequence). The V and J ends lost 5 bases and 5 bases respectively, with 12 bases between them. There are 13 residues in the CDR3. The CDR3 DNA sequence: TGTGCCAGCAGCCCGACGACTCAGGAGACCCAGTACTTC. As protein: CASSPTTQETQYF.

This clone came up a few times. The gene calls are TRBV27 and TRBJ1-5, with TRBD1 identical over 9 bases. CDR3 length: 18 residues. Germline CDR1 is MNHEY and CDR2 is SMNVEV (reference sequence). With 6 bases clipped from V and 0 bases from J, the junction kept 12 bases outside the gene matches. The CDR3 DNA reads as TGTGCCAGCAGCAGGGACAGGGAGGTTGTTTATAGCAATCAGCCCCAGCATTTT. Its protein is CASSRDREVVYSNQPQHF.

This sequence joins TRBV5-4 and TRBJ2-2, with D hard to call. This CDR3 is built from 15 residues. Trimming took 6 bases from V and 6 from J, leaving 18 bases between them. Germline values: CDR1 SGHNT, CDR2 YYREEE (reference sequence). The CDR3 protein is CASTFRSTGAGELFF. CDR3 DNA: TGTGCCAGCACCTTTCGATCTACGGGTGCCGGGGAGCTGTTTTTT.

The rearrangement uses TRBV18 and TRBJ1-5; 8 positions match TRBD1. CDR3 length: 15 residues. Per the germline V gene, CDR1 is KGHSH and CDR2 is LQKENI. After removal of 0 bases from V and 6 bases from J, the junction contained 4 bases not matched to a gene. CDR3 loop: CASSPPGQGSQPQHF. The CDR3 bases are TGTGCCAGCTCACCACCAGGACAGGGATCTCAGCCCCAGCATTTT.

The J gene is TRBJ1-3, the V gene TRBV6-6; D is unclear. Trimming removed 7 bases at V and 1 base at J, with 11 bases between. This CDR3 is 14 amino acids long. The germline V gene has CDR1 MNHNY and CDR2 SVGAGI (reference sequence). CDR3 coding DNA: TGTGCCAGCATTAAGACATCGTCTGGAAACACCATATATTTT. Translation: CASIKTSSGNTIYF.

The genes are TRBV7-2 and TRBJ1-3; unclear D gene. There are 12 residues in the CDR3. Germline V CDR1 and CDR2: SGHTA, FQGNSA. V was shortened by 1 base and J by 7 bases, with 5 bases between the two germline ends. The DNA for the CDR3 is TGTGCCAGCAGCTTAGTAGAGAACACCATATATTTT. Translating it yields CASSLVENTIYF.

The chain couples TRBV5-4 to TRBJ1-5, with D perhaps TRBD1 (6 bases). This CDR3 is 14 amino acids long. Germline V gene lookup returns CDR1 SGHNT and CDR2 YYREEE (reference sequence). With 2 bases removed from V and 7 bases from J, the gap between germline ends came to 13 bases. CDR3 DNA sequence: TGTGCCAGCAGCTTCGCAGGGGAAGGGCAGCCCCAGCATTTT. Translated: CASSFAGEGQPQHF.

The chain couples TRBV29-1 to TRBJ2-7; 11 bases map to TRBD2. J gave up 7 bases and V 3 bases, and 5 bases lay outside the gene matches. Per the germline V gene, CDR1 is SQVTM and CDR2 is ANQGSEA. This CDR3 region has 13 residues. As DNA, the CDR3 is TGCAGCGTTGACCTAGCGGGGGGTTGGGAGCAGTACTTC. It codes for CSVDLAGGWEQYF.

The DNA for the CDR3 is TGCAGCGTTGACTCTAGCGGGGACACAGATACGCAGTATTTT. Translated, it gives CSVDSSGDTDTQYF. The V and J genes are TRBV29-1 and TRBJ2-3; 9 nucleotides agree with TRBD2. CDR1 SQVTM and CDR2 ANQGSEA come from the germline V gene. The V segment lost 3 bases and the J segment 2 bases; nucleotides outside the gene matches: 3. The CDR3 loop spans 14 amino acids.

The chain joins TRBV15 to TRBJ2-6, with 9 bases that match TRBD1. The junction had 4 bases not matched to a gene; V was cut back by 7 bases and J by 0 bases. This CDR3 spans 16 amino acids. Germline V gene lookup returns CDR1 LNHNV and CDR2 YYDKDF (reference sequence). DNA of the CDR3: TGTGCCACCACGGACAGGGGACCCTCTGGGGCCAACGTCCTGACTTTC. It specifies CATTDRGPSGANVLTF.

For this clone: Other DNA sequences from this sample encode an identical CDR3 as well. The gene calls are TRBV5-1 and TRBJ1-2, with TRBD1 identical over 7 bases. The CDR3 extends over 15 amino acids. Germline loops: CDR1 SGHRS, CDR2 YFSETQ. The junction had 10 bases not matched to a gene; V was cut back by 2 bases and J by 6 bases. In DNA, the CDR3 is TGCGCCAGCAGCTTAGCCGGCGACAGGGCGGATGGCTACACCTTC. Amino acid sequence: CASSLAGDRADGYTF. Combining the CDR3 with reference TRBV5-1 and TRBJ1-2 gives the whole variable domain KAGVTQTPRYLIKTRGQQVTLSCSPISGHRSVSWYQQTPGQGLQFLFEYFSETQRNKGNFPGRFSGRQFSNSRSEMNVSTLELGDSALYLCASSLAGDRADGYTFGSGTRLTVV.

This chain connects TRBV6-5 to TRBJ2-5; a weak D match, TRBD2 (5 bases). Trimming shortened V by 5 bases and J by 5 bases, and 12 bases separated the two germline ends. Looked up from germline, CDR1 is MNHEY and CDR2 is SVGAGI. CDR3 length equals 13 residues. The CDR3 region is CASSPGGPETQYF. The CDR3 DNA reads as TGTGCCAGCAGTCCAGGCGGGCCGGAGACCCAGTACTTC.

This clone showed up just a few times. The chain is built from TRBV6-1 and TRBJ1-5; perhaps TRBD1 as D (6 bases). CDR1 and CDR2 from the germline V gene are MNHNS and SASEGT. This CDR3 has 15 residues. With 6 bases removed from V and 2 bases from J, the gap between germline ends came to 14 bases. The CDR3 DNA reads as TGTGCCAGCAGGGACTCAGGGGTGGGCAATCAGCCCCAGCATTTT. Its translation: CASRDSGVGNQPQHF.

This clone has a single count. The V gene is TRBV28, the J gene TRBJ1-2, with 8 nucleotides matching TRBD1. The CDR3 has 19 amino acids. V lost 5 bases, J lost 0 bases, and 17 bases stayed unmatched. Germline CDR1 and CDR2: MDHEN and SYDVKM. The CDR3: CASSSPGRGLQAANYGYTF. The CDR3 region has the DNA TGTGCCAGCAGTAGCCCCGGCAGGGGGCTGCAAGCCGCTAACTATGGCTACACCTTC.